This TCR beta chain emerged from a study of blood T cell repertoires in COVID-19. Produced via immunoSEQ multiplex PCR; TCRdb's table is partial and in-frame only. Among around 250,000 clones listed, just over 85% were seen once. The ends lost 3 bases at V and 4 bases at J; junction bases unmatched: 12. The CDR3 totals 18 residues. The germline V gene encodes CDR1 MDHEN and CDR2 SYDVKM. Sequences were obtained from PBMCs or T cells enriched from blood (not recorded which). This sequence originates from a man aged 18 to 30 who had recovered from COVID-19. V usage is TRBV28 and J usage is TRBJ1-2; TRBD1 matches at 12 bases. CDR3 sequence reads: CASSFQTGTGGASYGYTF. CDR3 coding DNA: TGTGCCAGCAGTTTCCAAACCGGGACAGGGGGCGCGAGCTATGGCTACACCTTC.